This TCR beta chain derives from a study of shared clonotypes between healthy human individuals. CDR1 and CDR2 (germline): WSHSY, SAAADI. The CDR3 has 14 amino acids. V lost 7 bases to trimming and J lost 6 bases; unmatched junction nucleotides: 7. The assay was run at deep level. Method: immunoSEQ multiplex PCR; TCRdb's copy keeps in-frame clones and lacks some. The sample includes 2 million to 2.5 million clones, approximately 95% of them seen just once. Sample: naive CD4+ T cells sorted from blood. The subset is: CD45RA+ positively selected. The receptor was isolated from a man aged 18 to 29 in good health. The rearrangement links TRBV10-2 to TRBJ2-1, with TRBD1 matching over 9 bases. The CDR3 protein is CASTAGTGRNEQFF. Here the CDR3 DNA reads TGCGCCAGCACCGCCGGGACAGGGCGCAATGAGCAGTTCTTC.